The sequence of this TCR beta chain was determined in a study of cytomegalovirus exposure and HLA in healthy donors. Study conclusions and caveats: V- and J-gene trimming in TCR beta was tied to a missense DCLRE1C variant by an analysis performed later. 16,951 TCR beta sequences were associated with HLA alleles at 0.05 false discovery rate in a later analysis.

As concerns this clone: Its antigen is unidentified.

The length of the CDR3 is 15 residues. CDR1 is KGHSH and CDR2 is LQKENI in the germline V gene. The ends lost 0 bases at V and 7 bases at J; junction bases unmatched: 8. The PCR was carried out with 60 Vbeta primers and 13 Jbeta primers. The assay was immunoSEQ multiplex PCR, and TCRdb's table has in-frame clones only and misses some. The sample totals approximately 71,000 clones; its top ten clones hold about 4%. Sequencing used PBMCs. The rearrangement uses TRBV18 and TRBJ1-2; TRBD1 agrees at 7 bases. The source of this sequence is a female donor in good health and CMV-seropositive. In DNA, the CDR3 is TGTGCCAGCTCACCACCTGCGACAGGGTTCCTTGGCTACACCTTC. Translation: CASSPPATGFLGYTF.